The entry that follows covers one T cell receptor (beta chain) sequence. The entry originates in a study of cytomegalovirus exposure and HLA in healthy donors. Researchers ran the PCR with 60 Vbeta and 13 Jbeta primers. Only in-frame clones appear in the TCRdb table, and some are missing; sequencing was by immunoSEQ multiplex PCR. Among approximately 94,000 clones listed, about 80% were seen once. V was pared by 3 bases and J by 6 bases, with 8 bases between. CDR1 is DFQATT and CDR2 is SNEGSKA in the germline V gene (reference sequence). The CDR3 sequence is 11 residues long. The origin of this receptor is a man between 25 and 39 years old in good health and CMV-seropositive. This chain joins TRBV20-1 and TRBJ1-2; D gene uncertain. Source material: PBMCs. CDR3 protein: CSASLLHGYTF. In nucleotides, the CDR3 is TGCAGTGCTAGCCTCCTACATGGCTACACCTTC.